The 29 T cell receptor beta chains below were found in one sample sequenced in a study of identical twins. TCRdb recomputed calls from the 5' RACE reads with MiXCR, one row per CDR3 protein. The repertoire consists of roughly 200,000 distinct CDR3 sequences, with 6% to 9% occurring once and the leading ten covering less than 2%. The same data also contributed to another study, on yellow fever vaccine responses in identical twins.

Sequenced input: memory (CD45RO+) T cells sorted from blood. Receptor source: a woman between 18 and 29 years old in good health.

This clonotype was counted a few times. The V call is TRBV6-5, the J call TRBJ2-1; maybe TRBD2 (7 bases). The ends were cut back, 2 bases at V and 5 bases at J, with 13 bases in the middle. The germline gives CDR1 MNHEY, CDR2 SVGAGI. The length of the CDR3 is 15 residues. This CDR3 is CASSYGGGYHNEQFF. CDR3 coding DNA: TGTGCCAGCAGTTACGGCGGGGGCTACCACAATGAGCAGTTCTTC.

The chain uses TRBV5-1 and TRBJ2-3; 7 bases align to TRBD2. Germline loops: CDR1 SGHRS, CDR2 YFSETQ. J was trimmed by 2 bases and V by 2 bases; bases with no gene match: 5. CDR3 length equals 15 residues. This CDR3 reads CASSLAGFSTDTQYF. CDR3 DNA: TGCGCCAGCAGCTTAGCGGGGTTTTCCACAGATACGCAGTATTTT.

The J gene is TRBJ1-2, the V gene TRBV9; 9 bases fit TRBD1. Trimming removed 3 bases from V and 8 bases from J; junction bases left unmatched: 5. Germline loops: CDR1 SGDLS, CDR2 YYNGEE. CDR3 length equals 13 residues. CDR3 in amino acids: CASSAGTGLGYTF. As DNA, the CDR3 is TGTGCCAGCAGCGCTGGGACAGGGTTGGGCTACACCTTC.

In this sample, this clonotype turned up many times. The CDR3 DNA follows: TGCGCCAGCAGCTTCATAAGAACAAGGGACAGTGACAATGAGCAGTTCTTC. Encoded protein: CASSFIRTRDSDNEQFF. The chain employs TRBV5-1 and TRBJ2-1; 7 bases are a match to TRBD1. V was clipped by 2 bases and J by 5 bases; unmatched bases: 13. This CDR3 region has 17 residues. Germline V gene sequence: CDR1 SGHRS, CDR2 YFSETQ. Together with reference TRBV5-1 and TRBJ2-1, the CDR3 gives the full variable domain: KAGVTQTPRYLIKTRGQQVTLSCSPISGHRSVSWYQQTPGQGLQFLFEYFSETQRNKGNFPGRFSGRQFSNSRSEMNVSTLELGDSALYLCASSFIRTRDSDNEQFFGPGTRLTVL.

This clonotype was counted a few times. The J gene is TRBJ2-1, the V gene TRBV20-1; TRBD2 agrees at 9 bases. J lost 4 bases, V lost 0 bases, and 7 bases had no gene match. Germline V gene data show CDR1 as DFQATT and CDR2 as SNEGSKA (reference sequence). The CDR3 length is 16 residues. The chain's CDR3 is CSARDQSSGTYNEQFF. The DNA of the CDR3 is TGCAGTGCTAGAGATCAGTCTAGCGGGACTTACAATGAGCAGTTCTTC.

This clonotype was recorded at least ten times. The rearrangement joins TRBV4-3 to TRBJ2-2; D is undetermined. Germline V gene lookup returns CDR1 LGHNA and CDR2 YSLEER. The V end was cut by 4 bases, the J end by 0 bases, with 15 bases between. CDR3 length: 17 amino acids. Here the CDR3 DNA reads TGCGCCAGCAGCCCTTTCTTAGGCGGAGCGAACACCGGGGAGCTGTTTTTT. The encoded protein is CASSPFLGGANTGELFF.

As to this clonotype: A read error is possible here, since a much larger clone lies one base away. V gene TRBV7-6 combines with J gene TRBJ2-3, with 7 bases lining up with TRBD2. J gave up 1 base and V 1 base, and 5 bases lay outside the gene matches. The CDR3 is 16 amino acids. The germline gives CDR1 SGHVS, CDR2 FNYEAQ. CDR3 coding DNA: TGTGCCAGCAGCTTAGGAGCGGGACTGGGCACAGATACGCAGTATTTT. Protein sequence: CASSLGAGLGTDTQYF.

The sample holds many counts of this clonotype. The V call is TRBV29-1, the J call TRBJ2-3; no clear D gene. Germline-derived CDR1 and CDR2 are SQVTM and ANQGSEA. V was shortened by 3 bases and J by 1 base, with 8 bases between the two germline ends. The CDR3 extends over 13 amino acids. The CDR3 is CSVDRVRTDTQYF. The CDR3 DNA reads TGCAGCGTTGACCGGGTTCGCACAGATACGCAGTATTTT.

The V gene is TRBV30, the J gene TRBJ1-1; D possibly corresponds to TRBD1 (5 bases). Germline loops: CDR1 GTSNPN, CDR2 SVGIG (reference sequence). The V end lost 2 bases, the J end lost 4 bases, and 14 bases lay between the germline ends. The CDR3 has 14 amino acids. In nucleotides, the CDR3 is TGTGCCTGGAGTCTTGAGGGGCTAGGCACTGAAGCTTTCTTT. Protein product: CAWSLEGLGTEAFF. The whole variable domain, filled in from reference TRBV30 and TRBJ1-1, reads SQTIHQWPATLVQPVGSPLSLECTVEGTSNPNLYWYRQAAGRGLQLLFYSVGIGQISSEVPQNLSASRPQDRQFILSSKKLLLSDSGFYLCAWSLEGLGTEAFFGQGTRLTVV.

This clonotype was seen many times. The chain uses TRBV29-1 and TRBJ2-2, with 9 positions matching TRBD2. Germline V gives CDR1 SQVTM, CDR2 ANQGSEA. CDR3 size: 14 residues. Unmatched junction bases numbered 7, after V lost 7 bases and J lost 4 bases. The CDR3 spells CSATTSGLTGELFF. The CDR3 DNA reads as TGCAGCGCTACGACTAGCGGACTCACCGGGGAGCTGTTTTTT.

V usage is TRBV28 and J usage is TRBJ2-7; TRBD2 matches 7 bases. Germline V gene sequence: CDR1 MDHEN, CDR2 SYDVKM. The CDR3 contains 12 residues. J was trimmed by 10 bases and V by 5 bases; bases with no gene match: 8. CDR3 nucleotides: TGTGCCAGCAGTCCGCAGCGGGGTCCTCAGTACTTC. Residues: CASSPQRGPQYF.

In nucleotides, the CDR3 is TGTGCCAGCAGTTTCGGACAGGGGGTGAAAGAGACCCAGTACTTC. Its translation: CASSFGQGVKETQYF. V is TRBV28 and J is TRBJ2-5; 10 positions agree with TRBD1. The CDR3 spans 15 residues. Germline CDR1 is MDHEN and CDR2 is SYDVKM. V dropped 3 bases and J dropped 3; count of bases not matched to a gene: 4.

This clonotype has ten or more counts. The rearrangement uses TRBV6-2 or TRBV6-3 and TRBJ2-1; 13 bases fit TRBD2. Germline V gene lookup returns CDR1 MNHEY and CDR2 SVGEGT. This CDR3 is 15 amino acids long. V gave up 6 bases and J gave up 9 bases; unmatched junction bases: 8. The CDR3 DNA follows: TGTGCCAGCAGCCCCGGACTAGCGGGAGTGTCTGAGCAGTTCTTC. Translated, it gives CASSPGLAGVSEQFF.

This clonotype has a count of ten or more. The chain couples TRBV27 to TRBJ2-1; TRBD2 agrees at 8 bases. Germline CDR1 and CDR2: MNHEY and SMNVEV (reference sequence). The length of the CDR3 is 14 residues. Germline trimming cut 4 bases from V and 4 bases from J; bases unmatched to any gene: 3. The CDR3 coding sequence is TGTGCCAGCAGTTCGGGACTAGTTTACAATGAGCAGTTCTTC. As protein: CASSSGLVYNEQFF.

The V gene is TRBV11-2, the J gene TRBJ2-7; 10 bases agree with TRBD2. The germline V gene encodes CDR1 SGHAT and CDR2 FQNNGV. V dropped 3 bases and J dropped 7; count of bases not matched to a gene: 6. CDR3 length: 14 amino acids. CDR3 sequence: CASSLTSGLGEQYF. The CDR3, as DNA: TGTGCCAGCAGCTTGACTAGCGGGTTAGGGGAGCAGTACTTC.

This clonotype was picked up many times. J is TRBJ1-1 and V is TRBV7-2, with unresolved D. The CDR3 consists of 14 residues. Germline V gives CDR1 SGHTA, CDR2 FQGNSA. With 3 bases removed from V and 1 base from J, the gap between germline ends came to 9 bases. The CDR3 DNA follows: TGTGCCAGCAGCTTGGCAGGCAGGAACACTGAAGCTTTCTTT. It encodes CASSLAGRNTEAFF.

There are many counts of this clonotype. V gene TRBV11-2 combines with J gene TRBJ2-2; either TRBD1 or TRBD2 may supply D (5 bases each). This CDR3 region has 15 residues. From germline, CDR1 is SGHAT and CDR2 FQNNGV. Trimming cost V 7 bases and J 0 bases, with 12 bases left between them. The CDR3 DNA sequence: TGTGCCAGCACCCCAGGGAGAACGAACACCGGGGAGCTGTTTTTT. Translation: CASTPGRTNTGELFF. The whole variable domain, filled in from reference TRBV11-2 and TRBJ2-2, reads EAGVAQSPRYKIIEKRQSVAFWCNPISGHATLYWYQQILGQGPKLLIQFQNNGVVDDSQLPKDRFSAERLKGVDSTLKIQPAKLEDSAVYLCASTPGRTNTGELFFGEGSRLTVL.

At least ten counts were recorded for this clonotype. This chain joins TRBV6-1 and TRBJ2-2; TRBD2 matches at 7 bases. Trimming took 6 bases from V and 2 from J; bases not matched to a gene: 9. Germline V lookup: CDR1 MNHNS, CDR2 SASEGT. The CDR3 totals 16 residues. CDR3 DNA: TGTGCCAGCAGGGTAACCGGGACTAAAAACACCGGGGAGCTGTTTTTT. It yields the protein CASRVTGTKNTGELFF.

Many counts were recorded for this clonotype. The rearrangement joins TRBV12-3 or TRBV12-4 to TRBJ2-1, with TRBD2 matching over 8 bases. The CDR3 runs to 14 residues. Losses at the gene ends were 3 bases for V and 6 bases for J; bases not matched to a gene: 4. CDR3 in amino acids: CASSLREVVNEQFF. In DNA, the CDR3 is TGTGCCAGCAGTTTGCGGGAGGTGGTCAATGAGCAGTTCTTC.

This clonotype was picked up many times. The CDR3 here is CASSPGTGIIYGEQYF. In nucleotides, the CDR3 is TGCGCCAGCAGCCCGGGGACAGGGATTATCTATGGCGAGCAGTACTTC. V and J are TRBV5-1 and TRBJ2-7; 9 positions agree with TRBD1. V trimming: 4 bases; J trimming: 6 bases; junction bases outside the gene matches: 14. Germline-derived CDR1 and CDR2 are SGHRS and YFSETQ. CDR3 length: 16 residues.

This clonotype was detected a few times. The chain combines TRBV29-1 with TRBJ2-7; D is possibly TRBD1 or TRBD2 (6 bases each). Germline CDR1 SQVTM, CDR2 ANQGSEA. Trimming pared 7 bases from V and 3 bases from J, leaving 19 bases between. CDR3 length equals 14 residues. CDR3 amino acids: CSARRGEGGYEQYF. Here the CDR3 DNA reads TGCAGCGCGCGGCGCGGGGAAGGGGGCTACGAGCAGTACTTC.

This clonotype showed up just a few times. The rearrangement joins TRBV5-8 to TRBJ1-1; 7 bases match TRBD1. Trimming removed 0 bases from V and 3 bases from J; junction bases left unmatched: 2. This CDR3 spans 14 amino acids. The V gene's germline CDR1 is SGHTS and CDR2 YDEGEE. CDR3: CASSLDDRDTEAFF. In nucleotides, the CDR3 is TGTGCCAGCAGCTTGGACGACAGGGACACTGAAGCTTTCTTT.

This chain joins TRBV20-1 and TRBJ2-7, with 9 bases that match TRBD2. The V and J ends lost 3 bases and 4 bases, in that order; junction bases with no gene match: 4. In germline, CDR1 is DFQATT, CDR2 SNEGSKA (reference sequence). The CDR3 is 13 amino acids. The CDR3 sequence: CSARRSGGYEQYF. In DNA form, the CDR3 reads TGCAGTGCTAGGCGTAGCGGGGGTTACGAGCAGTACTTC.

CDR3 loop: CASRQKAGSFWPQHF. The CDR3 bases are TGCGCCAGCAGGCAGAAGGCAGGTTCTTTTTGGCCCCAGCATTTT. V usage is TRBV5-1 and J usage is TRBJ1-5; the D is unclear. V gave up 5 bases and J gave up 9 bases, with 21 bases separating them. The CDR3 is 15 amino acids. The germline V gene encodes CDR1 SGHRS and CDR2 YFSETQ.

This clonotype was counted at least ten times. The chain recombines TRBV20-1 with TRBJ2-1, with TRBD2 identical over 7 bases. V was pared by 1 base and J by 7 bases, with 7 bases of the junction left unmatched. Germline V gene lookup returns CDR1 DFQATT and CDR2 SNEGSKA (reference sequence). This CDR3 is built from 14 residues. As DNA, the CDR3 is TGCAGTGCTAGAGGCGGGAGAATGAGGAATGAGCAGTTCTTC. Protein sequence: CSARGGRMRNEQFF.

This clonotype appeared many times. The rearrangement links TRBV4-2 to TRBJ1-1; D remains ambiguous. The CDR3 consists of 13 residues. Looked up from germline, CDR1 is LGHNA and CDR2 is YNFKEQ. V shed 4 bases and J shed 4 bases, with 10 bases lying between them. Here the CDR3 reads CASSRKTTTEAFF. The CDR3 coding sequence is TGTGCCAGCAGCCGCAAGACTACCACTGAAGCTTTCTTT.

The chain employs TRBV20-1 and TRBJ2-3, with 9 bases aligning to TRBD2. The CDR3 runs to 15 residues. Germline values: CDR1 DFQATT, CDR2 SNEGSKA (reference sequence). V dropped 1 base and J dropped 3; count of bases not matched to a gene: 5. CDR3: CSARGAGGSTDTQYF. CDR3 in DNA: TGCAGTGCTAGAGGGGCGGGGGGGTCAACAGATACGCAGTATTTT.

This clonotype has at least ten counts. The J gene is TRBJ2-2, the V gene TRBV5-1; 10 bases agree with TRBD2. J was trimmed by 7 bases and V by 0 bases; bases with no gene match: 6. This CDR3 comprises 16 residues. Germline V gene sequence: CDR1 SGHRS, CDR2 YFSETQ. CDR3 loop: CASSLAAGGPGGELFF. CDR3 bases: TGCGCCAGCAGCTTGGCAGCGGGAGGGCCTGGCGGGGAGCTGTTTTTT.

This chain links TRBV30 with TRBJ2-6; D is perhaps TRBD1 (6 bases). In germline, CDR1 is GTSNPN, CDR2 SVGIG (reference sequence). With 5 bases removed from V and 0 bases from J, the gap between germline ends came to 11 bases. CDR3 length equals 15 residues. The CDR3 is CAWADSPSGANVLTF. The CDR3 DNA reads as TGTGCCTGGGCGGACAGCCCCTCTGGGGCCAACGTCCTGACTTTC.